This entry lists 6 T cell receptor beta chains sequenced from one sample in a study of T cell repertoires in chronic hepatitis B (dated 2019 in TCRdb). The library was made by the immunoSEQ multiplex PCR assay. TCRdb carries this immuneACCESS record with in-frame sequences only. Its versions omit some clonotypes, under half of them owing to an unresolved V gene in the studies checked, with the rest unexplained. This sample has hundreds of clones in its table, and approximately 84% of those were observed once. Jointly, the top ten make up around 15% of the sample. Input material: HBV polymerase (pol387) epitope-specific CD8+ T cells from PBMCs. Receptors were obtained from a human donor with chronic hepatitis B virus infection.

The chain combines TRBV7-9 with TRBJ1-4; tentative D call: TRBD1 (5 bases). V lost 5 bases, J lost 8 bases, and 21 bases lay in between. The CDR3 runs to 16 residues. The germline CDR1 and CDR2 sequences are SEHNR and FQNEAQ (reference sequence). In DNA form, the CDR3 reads TGTGCCAGCAGCCCCGGGGGTCTGAGGAATCGGGAAAAACTGTTTTTT. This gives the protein CASSPGGLRNREKLFF.

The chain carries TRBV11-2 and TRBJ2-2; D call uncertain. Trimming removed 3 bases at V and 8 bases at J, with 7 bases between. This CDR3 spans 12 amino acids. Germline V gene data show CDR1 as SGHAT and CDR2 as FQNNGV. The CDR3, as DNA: TGTGCCAGCAGCTTCTATCAGGGGGAGCTGTTTTTT. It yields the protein CASSFYQGELFF.

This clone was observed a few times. Here the CDR3 reads CASTRQGNTEAFF. The CDR3 coding sequence is TGTGCCAGCACTCGACAGGGGAACACTGAAGCTTTCTTT. J is TRBJ1-1 and V is TRBV5-6, with 7 bases matching TRBD1. The V gene end was trimmed by 6 bases and the J gene end by 1 base; junction bases not matched to a gene: 3. In germline, CDR1 is SGHDT, CDR2 YYEEEE. The CDR3 totals 13 residues.

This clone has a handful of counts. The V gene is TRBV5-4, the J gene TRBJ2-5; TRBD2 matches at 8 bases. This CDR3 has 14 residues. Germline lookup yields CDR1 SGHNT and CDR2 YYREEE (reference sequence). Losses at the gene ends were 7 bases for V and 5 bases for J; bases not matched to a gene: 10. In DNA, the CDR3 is TGTGCCAGCCAGGACCTCGGGAGGGAGGAGACCCAGTACTTC. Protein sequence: CASQDLGREETQYF.

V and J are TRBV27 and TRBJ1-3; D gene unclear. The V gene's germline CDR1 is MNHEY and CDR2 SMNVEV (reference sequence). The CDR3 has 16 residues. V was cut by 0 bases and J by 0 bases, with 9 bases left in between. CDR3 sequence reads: CASSLSYAASGNTIYF. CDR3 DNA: TGTGCCAGCAGTTTATCCTACGCCGCCTCTGGAAACACCATATATTTT.

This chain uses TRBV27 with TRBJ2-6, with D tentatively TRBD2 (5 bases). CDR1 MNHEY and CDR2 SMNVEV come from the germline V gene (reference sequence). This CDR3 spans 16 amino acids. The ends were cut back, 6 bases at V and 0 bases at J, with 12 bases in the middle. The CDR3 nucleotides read TGTGCCAGCAGCCCCCTAGGAGGCTCTGGGGCCAACGTCCTGACTTTC. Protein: CASSPLGGSGANVLTF. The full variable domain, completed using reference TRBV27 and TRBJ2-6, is EAQVTQNPRYLITVTGKKLTVTCSQNMNHEYMSWYRQDPGLGLRQIYYSMNVEVTDKGDVPEGYKVSRKEKRNFPLILESPSPNQTSLYFCASSPLGGSGANVLTFGAGSRLTVL.